The 8 T cell receptor beta chains below were found in one sample sequenced in a study of T cells after yellow fever vaccination. TCRdb fed the 5' RACE reads into MiXCR, producing one record per CDR3 protein. The table includes hundreds of thousands of distinct CDR3 sequences, around 8.1% detected once. Sequenced here: PBMCs, sampled approximately 47 days after the first yellow fever vaccination. These receptor sequences come from a young man who received the YFV17D yellow fever vaccine.

This clonotype was counted only a few times. The germline gene is not matched at one end of the junction; a read error may be the cause. J is TRBJ2-4 and V is TRBV5-1; D possibly corresponds to TRBD2 (7 bases). This CDR3 has 14 amino acids. CDR1 is SGHRS and CDR2 is YFSETQ in the germline V gene. CDR3 DNA sequence: TGCGCCAGCAGCGCCCGGGGGGCCACAAACATTCAGTACTTC. This encodes CASSARGATNIQYF.

V and J are TRBV6-6 and TRBJ1-2; 7 bases are a match to TRBD1. The CDR3 has 13 residues. J was trimmed by 8 bases and V by 5 bases; bases with no gene match: 8. From germline, CDR1 is MNHNY and CDR2 SVGAGI (reference sequence). The CDR3 DNA reads TGTGCCAGCAGTGGACAGGCCTTAGGAGGCTACACCTTC. Amino acid sequence: CASSGQALGGYTF.

This sequence joins TRBV30 and TRBJ2-7; D unresolved. The V end lost 3 bases, the J end lost 0 bases, and 9 bases lay between the germline ends. CDR1 and CDR2 (germline): GTSNPN, SVGIG (reference sequence). The CDR3 runs to 13 residues. DNA of the CDR3: TGTGCCTGGAGACAGTTAAGCTCCTACGAGCAGTACTTC. Translating gives CAWRQLSSYEQYF.

A few counts support this clonotype. The chain uses TRBV5-6 and TRBJ1-5, with D tentatively TRBD1 (5 bases). Trimming removed 5 bases at V and 4 bases at J, with 10 bases between. The CDR3 spans 13 residues. Germline V gene data show CDR1 as SGHDT and CDR2 as YYEEEE. In nucleotides, the CDR3 is TGTGCCAGCAGTACAGGAAGAAATCAGCCCCAGCATTTT. It encodes CASSTGRNQPQHF. Drawing the rest from reference TRBV5-6 and TRBJ1-5, the complete variable domain is DAGVTQSPTHLIKTRGQQVTLRCSPKSGHDTVSWYQQALGQGPQFIFQYYEEEERQRGNFPDRFSGHQFPNYSSELNVNALLLGDSALYLCASSTGRNQPQHFGDGTRLSIL.

This clonotype was observed a handful of times. The chain employs TRBV7-2 and TRBJ1-5; 7 bases agree with TRBD1. V was clipped by 5 bases and J by 9 bases; unmatched bases: 13. The CDR3 is 15 residues long. Germline CDR1 reads SGHTA; CDR2 reads FQGNSA. The DNA of the CDR3 is TGTGCCAGCAGCAGAGGAGGGGGCCCGGGGTGGCCCCAGCATTTT. Protein: CASSRGGGPGWPQHF. The full variable domain, its missing parts supplied by reference TRBV7-2 and TRBJ1-5, is GAGVSQSPSNKVTEKGKDVELRCDPISGHTALYWYRQSLGQGLEFLIYFQGNSAPDKSGLPSDRFSAERTGGSVSTLTIQRTQQEDSAVYLCASSRGGGPGWPQHFGDGTRLSIL.

This clonotype came up many times. The chain employs TRBV20-1 and TRBJ1-3, with D perhaps matching TRBD1 (6 bases). Per germline, CDR1 DFQATT and CDR2 SNEGSKA (reference sequence). The V gene lost 6 bases and the J gene lost 0 bases, with 12 bases spanning the gap. The CDR3 sequence is 14 residues long. The CDR3 bases are TGCAGTGCGAGGGGGACTATCTCTGGAAACACCATATATTTT. Protein: CSARGTISGNTIYF.

The chain is built from TRBV4-2 and TRBJ2-3, with D perhaps TRBD2 (6 bases). This CDR3 has 17 amino acids. Germline V lookup: CDR1 LGHNA, CDR2 YNFKEQ. V lost 0 bases, J lost 6 bases, and 19 bases lay in between. The CDR3 spells CASSQDPGTPLRDTQYF. The DNA for the CDR3 is TGTGCCAGCAGCCAAGATCCCGGGACTCCCTTAAGGGATACGCAGTATTTT.

This clonotype was observed a few times. The chain couples TRBV4-3 to TRBJ1-2; no reliable D call. This CDR3 spans 15 amino acids. V was shortened by 0 bases and J by 2 bases, with 10 bases between the two germline ends. Germline assignment: CDR1 LGHNA and CDR2 YSLEER. CDR3 nucleotide sequence: TGCGCCAGCAGCCAAGATCATGGCGGGAACTATGGCTACACCTTC. As protein: CASSQDHGGNYGYTF.